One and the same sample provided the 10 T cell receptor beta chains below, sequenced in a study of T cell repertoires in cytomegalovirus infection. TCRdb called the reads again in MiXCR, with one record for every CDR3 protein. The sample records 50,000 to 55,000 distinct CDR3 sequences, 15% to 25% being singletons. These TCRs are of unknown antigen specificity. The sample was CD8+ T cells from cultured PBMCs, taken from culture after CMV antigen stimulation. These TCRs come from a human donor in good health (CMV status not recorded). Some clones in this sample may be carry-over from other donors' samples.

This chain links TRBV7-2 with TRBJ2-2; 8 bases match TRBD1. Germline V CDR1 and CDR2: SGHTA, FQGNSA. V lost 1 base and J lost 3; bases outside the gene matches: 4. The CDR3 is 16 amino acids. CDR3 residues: CASSLDPGGYTGELFF. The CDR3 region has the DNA TGTGCCAGCAGCTTAGATCCAGGGGGCTACACCGGGGAGCTGTTTTTT. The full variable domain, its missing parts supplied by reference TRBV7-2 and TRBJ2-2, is GAGVSQSPSNKVTEKGKDVELRCDPISGHTALYWYRQSLGQGLEFLIYFQGNSAPDKSGLPSDRFSAERTGGSVSTLTIQRTQQEDSAVYLCASSLDPGGYTGELFFGEGSRLTVL.

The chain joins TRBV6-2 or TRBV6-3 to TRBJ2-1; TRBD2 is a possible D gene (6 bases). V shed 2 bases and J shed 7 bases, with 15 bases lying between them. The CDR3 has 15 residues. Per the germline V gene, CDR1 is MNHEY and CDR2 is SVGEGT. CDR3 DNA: TGTGCCAGCAGTTACGGGGCTAGCGTTCCAAATGAGCAGTTCTTC. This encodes CASSYGASVPNEQFF.

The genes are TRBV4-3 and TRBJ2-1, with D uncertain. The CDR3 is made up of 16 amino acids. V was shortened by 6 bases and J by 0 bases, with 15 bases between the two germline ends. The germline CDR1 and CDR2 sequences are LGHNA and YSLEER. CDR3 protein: CASSRSRASSYNEQFF. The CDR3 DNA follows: TGCGCCAGCAGTCGGTCCCGGGCCAGCTCCTACAATGAGCAGTTCTTC.

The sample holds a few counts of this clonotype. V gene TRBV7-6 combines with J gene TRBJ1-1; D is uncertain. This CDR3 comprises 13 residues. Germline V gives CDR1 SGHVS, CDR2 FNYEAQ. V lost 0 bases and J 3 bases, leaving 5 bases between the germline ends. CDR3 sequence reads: CASSLAIDTEAFF. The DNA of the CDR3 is TGTGCCAGCAGCTTAGCGATAGACACTGAAGCTTTCTTT.

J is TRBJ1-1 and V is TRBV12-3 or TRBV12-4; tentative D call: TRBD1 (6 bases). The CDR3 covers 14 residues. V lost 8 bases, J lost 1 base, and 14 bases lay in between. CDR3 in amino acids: CASGEGQANTEAFF. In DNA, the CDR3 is TGTGCCAGCGGGGAGGGACAAGCGAACACTGAAGCTTTCTTT.

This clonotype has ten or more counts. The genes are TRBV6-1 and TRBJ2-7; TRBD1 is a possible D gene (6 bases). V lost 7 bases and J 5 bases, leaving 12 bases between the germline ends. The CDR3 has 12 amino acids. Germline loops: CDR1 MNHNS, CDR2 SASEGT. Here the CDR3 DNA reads TGTGCCAGCACCTCAGGGGTGGACGAGCAGTACTTC. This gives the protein CASTSGVDEQYF.

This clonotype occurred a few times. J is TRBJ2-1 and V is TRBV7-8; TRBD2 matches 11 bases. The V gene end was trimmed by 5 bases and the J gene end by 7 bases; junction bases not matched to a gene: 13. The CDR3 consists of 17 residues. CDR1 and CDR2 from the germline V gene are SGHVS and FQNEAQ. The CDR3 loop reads CASSPGLAASLGNEQFF. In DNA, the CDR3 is TGTGCCAGCAGCCCGGGACTAGCGGCTTCCCTTGGGAATGAGCAGTTCTTC.

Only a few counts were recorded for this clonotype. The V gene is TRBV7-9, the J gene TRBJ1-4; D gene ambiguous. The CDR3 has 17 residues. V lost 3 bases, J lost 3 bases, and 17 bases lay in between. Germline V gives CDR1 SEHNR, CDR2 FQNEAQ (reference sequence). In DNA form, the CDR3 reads TGTGCCAGCAGCTTCTTAATGCCGGACGGACCTAATGAAAAACTGTTTTTT. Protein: CASSFLMPDGPNEKLFF.

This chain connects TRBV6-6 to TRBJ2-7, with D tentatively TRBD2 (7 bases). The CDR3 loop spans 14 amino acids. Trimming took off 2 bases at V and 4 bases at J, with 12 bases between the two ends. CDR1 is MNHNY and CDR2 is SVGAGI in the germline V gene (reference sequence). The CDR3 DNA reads TGTGCCAGCAGTTACGAGGGGGGGGCATACGAGCAGTACTTC. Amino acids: CASSYEGGAYEQYF.

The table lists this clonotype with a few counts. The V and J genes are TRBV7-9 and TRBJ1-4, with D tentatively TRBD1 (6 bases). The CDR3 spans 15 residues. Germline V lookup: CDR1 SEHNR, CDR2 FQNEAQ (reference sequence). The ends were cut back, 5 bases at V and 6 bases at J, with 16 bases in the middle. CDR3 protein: CASSPDGGAYEKLFF. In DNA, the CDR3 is TGTGCCAGCAGCCCAGATGGGGGCGCGTATGAAAAACTGTTTTTT.